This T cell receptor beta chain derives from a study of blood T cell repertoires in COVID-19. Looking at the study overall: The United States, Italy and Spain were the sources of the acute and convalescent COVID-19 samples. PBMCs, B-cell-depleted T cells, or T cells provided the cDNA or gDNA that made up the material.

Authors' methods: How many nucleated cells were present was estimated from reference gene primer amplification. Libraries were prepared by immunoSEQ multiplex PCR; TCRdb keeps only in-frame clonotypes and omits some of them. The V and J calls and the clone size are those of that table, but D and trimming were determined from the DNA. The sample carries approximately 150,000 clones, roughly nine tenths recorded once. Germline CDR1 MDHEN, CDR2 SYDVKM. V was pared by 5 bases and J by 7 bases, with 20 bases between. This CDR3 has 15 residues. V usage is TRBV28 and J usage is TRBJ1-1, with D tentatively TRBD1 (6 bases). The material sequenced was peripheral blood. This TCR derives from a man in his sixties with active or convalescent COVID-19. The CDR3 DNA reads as TGTGCCAGCAGTCAACCTCGTTCAGGGGTGGGTGAAGCTTTCTTT. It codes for CASSQPRSGVGEAFF. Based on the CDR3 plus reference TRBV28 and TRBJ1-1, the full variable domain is DVKVTQSSRYLVKRTGEKVFLECVQDMDHENMFWYRQDPGLGLRLIYFSYDVKMKEKGDIPEGYSVSREKKERFSLILESASTNQTSMYLCASSQPRSGVGEAFFGQGTRLTVV.